The 11 T cell receptor beta chains presented below share a single source sample, sequenced in a study of a mutant IDH1 vaccine in newly diagnosed glioma. Stated time point: week 23, last vaccination. It was 300 ug of mutant IDH1 20-mer peptide that made up each vaccine dose, given with topical imiquimod. Antigen specificity for these receptors is unknown. TCRdb's table, derived via immunoSEQ multiplex PCR, lists solely in-frame clones and lacks some. This table has 50,000 to 60,000 clones, 75% to 85% appearing once. Here the sequenced sample was PBMCs, taken from a glioma patient whose treatment included an IDH1 peptide vaccine. These receptors all stem from a man aged 35 to 55 with glioma.

In its sample, this clone was seen once. The rearrangement uses TRBV7-2 and TRBJ2-2; D is possibly TRBD1 (5 bases). Trimming pared 2 bases from V and 5 bases from J, leaving 12 bases between. The germline CDR1 and CDR2 sequences are SGHTA and FQGNSA. CDR3 length: 15 amino acids. The CDR3 loop is CASSLWQGQTGELFF. The DNA for the CDR3 is TGTGCCAGCAGCTTATGGCAGGGTCAGACCGGGGAGCTGTTTTTT.

The CDR3 spells CASSSDTYEQYF. The DNA of the CDR3 is TGTGCCAGCAGCTCGGACACCTACGAGCAGTACTTC. V usage is TRBV7-9 and J usage is TRBJ2-7, with D possibly being TRBD1 (5 bases). V dropped 4 bases and J dropped 2 bases, with 6 bases sitting between them. Looked up from germline, CDR1 is SEHNR and CDR2 is FQNEAQ (reference sequence). The CDR3 has 12 residues.

This chain links TRBV7-9 with TRBJ1-1, with TRBD1 as a possible D gene (5 bases). The V end was cut by 3 bases, the J end by 11 bases, with 10 bases between. The CDR3 length is 11 residues. Germline CDR1 SEHNR, CDR2 FQNEAQ (reference sequence). CDR3 sequence (DNA): TGTGCCAGCAGCTTCGGGACGAGGGCTTTCTTT. Translated: CASSFGTRAFF.

This chain joins TRBV14 and TRBJ2-7, with unresolved D. CDR1 is SGHDN, CDR2 FVKESK, per germline. V gave up 1 base and J gave up 0 bases, with 16 bases separating them. The CDR3 totals 17 residues. DNA of the CDR3: TGTGCCAGCAGCCAAGCTTGGGGTACCCCGGGCTCCTACGAGCAGTACTTC. Its protein is CASSQAWGTPGSYEQYF.

The J gene is TRBJ2-1, the V gene TRBV6-5; a possible D gene is TRBD2 (5 bases). From germline, CDR1 is MNHEY and CDR2 SVGAGI. The CDR3 length is 14 residues. The germline V and J ends were trimmed by 4 bases and 8 bases, with 15 bases remaining between them. CDR3 residues: CASSSSGIKDEQFF. For the CDR3, the DNA is TGTGCCAGCAGTTCTTCCGGGATCAAGGATGAGCAGTTCTTC.

The rearrangement links TRBV30 to TRBJ2-6; no firm D call. The V end was cut by 1 base, the J end by 0 bases, with 13 bases between. Per the germline V gene, CDR1 is GTSNPN and CDR2 is SVGIG (reference sequence). CDR3 length equals 17 residues. The CDR3 sequence is CAWSAEVSNSGANVLTF. The CDR3 coding sequence is TGTGCCTGGAGTGCGGAAGTGTCTAACTCTGGGGCCAACGTCCTGACTTTC.

Only a few counts were recorded for this clone. The chain is built from TRBV20-1 and TRBJ1-1; a possible D gene is TRBD1 (5 bases). The CDR3 length is 11 residues. Per germline, CDR1 DFQATT and CDR2 SNEGSKA (reference sequence). V shed 0 bases and J shed 10 bases, with 9 bases lying between them. This CDR3 is CSARDRVGAFF. CDR3 in DNA: TGCAGTGCTAGAGACAGGGTAGGAGCTTTCTTT.

V is TRBV5-1 and J is TRBJ1-1; 10 bases agree with TRBD1. The CDR3 contains 14 residues. Per the germline V gene, CDR1 is SGHRS and CDR2 is YFSETQ. V trimming: 6 bases; J trimming: 5 bases; junction bases outside the gene matches: 7. CDR3 in DNA: TGCGCCAGCACCTGGGACAGGGGAAGAACTGAAGCTTTCTTT. Protein product: CASTWDRGRTEAFF.

The chain recombines TRBV29-1 with TRBJ2-4; 7 bases match TRBD2. The length of the CDR3 is 16 residues. J lost 6 bases, V lost 3 bases, and 14 bases had no gene match. Germline V gene lookup returns CDR1 SQVTM and CDR2 ANQGSEA. Here the CDR3 reads CSVDHSGGGQGNIQYF. CDR3 DNA: TGCAGCGTTGACCATTCTGGGGGGGGTCAAGGAAACATTCAGTACTTC.

The count of this clone is one. The chain carries TRBV4-2 and TRBJ2-6; TRBD2 is a possible D gene (6 bases). The CDR3 totals 18 residues. The germline gives CDR1 LGHNA, CDR2 YNFKEQ. V lost 0 bases and J 2 bases, leaving 14 bases between the germline ends. This chain's CDR3 is CASSQDLAGTPGANVLTF. In DNA, the CDR3 is TGTGCCAGCAGCCAAGATCTTGCAGGGACTCCTGGGGCCAACGTCCTGACTTTC.

The rearrangement links TRBV2 to TRBJ1-4, with no clear D. The CDR3 has 15 amino acids. From germline, CDR1 is SNHLY and CDR2 FYNNEI. V shed 4 bases and J shed 3 bases, with 12 bases lying between them. The CDR3 bases are TGTGCCAGCAGTGCGAATTGGACCCCTAATGAAAAACTGTTTTTT. Translated: CASSANWTPNEKLFF.